The 28 T cell receptor beta chains below all came from one sample that was sequenced in a study of patients and donors after allogeneic stem cell transplantation (dated by TCRdb to about 2020). Preparation of the library involved RT-PCR. The instrument was a NextSeq 550. TCRdb trimmed the raw reads at Q25, called clones with MiXCR and kept productive beta chains. All rows with the same CDR3 protein become a single entry with the most common DNA and genes. The sample yields roughly 960,000 distinct CDR3 sequences; under 20% were counted once. The top ten clones comprise around 6% of the sample. The sample consisted of blood, either unsorted or a sorted T cell fraction (not recorded which). Every receptor here comes from a human donor who was either an allogeneic HSCT recipient or a stem cell or donor lymphocyte infusion donor (not recorded which). It is not recorded whose cells these are; they may come from a transplant donor.

The chain uses TRBV11-3 and TRBJ1-1; D gene uncertain. V dropped 5 bases and J dropped 2 bases, with 15 bases sitting between them. CDR3 length: 15 residues. CDR1 is SGHNT, CDR2 YENEEA, per germline. CDR3 amino acids: CASSPKRTVNTEAFF. The CDR3 coding sequence is TGTGCCAGCAGCCCAAAACGGACGGTTAACACTGAAGCTTTCTTT.

The chain couples TRBV7-9 to TRBJ2-5; D possibly matches TRBD1 or TRBD2 (5 bases each). This CDR3 is 16 amino acids long. Germline CDR1 reads SEHNR; CDR2 reads FQNEAQ (reference sequence). The V gene lost 4 bases and the J gene lost 2 bases, with 17 bases spanning the gap. The CDR3 protein is CASSSRHWGLQETQYF. DNA of the CDR3: TGTGCCAGCAGCTCCAGACACTGGGGGTTGCAAGAGACCCAGTACTTC.

In DNA form, the CDR3 reads TGCAGTGCTAGAGATGGCGGTCTAGCGGGAGCCTACAATGAGCAGTTCTTC. Residues: CSARDGGLAGAYNEQFF. This sequence joins TRBV20-1 and TRBJ2-1; 10 bases align to TRBD2. In germline, CDR1 is DFQATT, CDR2 SNEGSKA (reference sequence). The length of the CDR3 is 17 residues. Trimming at V came to 0 bases and at J to 2 bases, leaving 7 bases not matched to a gene.

This chain uses TRBV20-1 with TRBJ1-1; TRBD1 aligns across 7 bases. V was pared by 3 bases and J by 7 bases, with 5 bases of the junction left unmatched. The germline CDR1 and CDR2 sequences are DFQATT and SNEGSKA (reference sequence). The CDR3 is made up of 12 amino acids. The CDR3 protein is CSAREGAIEAFF. DNA of the CDR3: TGCAGTGCTAGGGAGGGGGCGATTGAAGCTTTCTTT.

Ten or more counts support this clonotype. For the CDR3, the DNA is TGTGCCAGCAGCTTCGGACTAGCGGGGAACACAGATACGCAGTATTTT. Amino acid sequence: CASSFGLAGNTDTQYF. The V and J genes are TRBV7-9 and TRBJ2-3; 12 nucleotides match TRBD2. The CDR3 totals 16 residues. Germline CDR1 is SEHNR and CDR2 is FQNEAQ (reference sequence). J gave up 2 bases and V 3 bases, and 3 bases lay outside the gene matches.

This clonotype occurred a few times. The chain recombines TRBV7-3 with TRBJ1-1, with D uncertain. CDR1 and CDR2 (germline): SGHTA, FQGTGA. The CDR3 runs 14 residues. V shed 6 bases and J shed 5 bases, with 16 bases lying between them. CDR3 DNA sequence: TGTGCCAGCAGTCGCGAAGGTCCGGGGACTGAAGCTTTCTTT. Amino acids: CASSREGPGTEAFF.

V and J are TRBV5-6 and TRBJ2-3; a weak D match, TRBD2 (6 bases). This CDR3 contains 15 residues. V was trimmed by 1 base and J by 3 bases, leaving 12 bases between them. Germline values: CDR1 SGHDT, CDR2 YYEEEE. The CDR3 protein is CASSLLAAGTDTQYF. The DNA for the CDR3 is TGTGCCAGCAGCTTGTTGGCGGCGGGGACAGATACGCAGTATTTT.

In its sample, this clonotype was seen a few times. The chain links TRBV6-5 to TRBJ1-5; D remains unclear. CDR1 is MNHEY and CDR2 is SVGAGI in the germline V gene. The V gene lost 3 bases and the J gene lost 7 bases, with 13 bases spanning the gap. The CDR3 sequence is 14 residues long. The chain's CDR3 is CASSYGPSWQPQHF. The CDR3 DNA sequence: TGTGCCAGCAGTTATGGTCCGTCTTGGCAGCCCCAGCATTTT.

This clonotype was picked up many times. CDR3 protein: CASTPGPYGDTQYF. CDR3 nucleotides: TGTGCCAGCACCCCGGGGCCCTACGGGGATACGCAGTATTTT. The chain uses TRBV12-3 or TRBV12-4 and TRBJ2-3, with D perhaps being TRBD1 or TRBD2 (5 bases each). V lost 7 bases to trimming and J lost 6 bases, with 17 bases between them. There are 14 residues in the CDR3.

This clonotype has only a few counts. The V gene is TRBV12-3 or TRBV12-4, the J gene TRBJ1-6, with a tentative D call TRBD1 (6 bases). The ends were cut back, 8 bases at V and 10 bases at J, with 15 bases in the middle. There are 13 residues in the CDR3. The DNA of the CDR3 is TGTGCCAGCCAAGGGACAAAAGGATCACCCCTCCACTTT. Its translation: CASQGTKGSPLHF.

This clonotype has a handful of counts. The chain uses TRBV7-2 and TRBJ1-6, with 10 bases lining up with TRBD1. Germline lookup yields CDR1 SGHTA and CDR2 FQGNSA. CDR3 length: 16 residues. V trimming: 5 bases; J trimming: 7 bases; junction bases outside the gene matches: 8. CDR3 sequence reads: CASSRGPGQGNSPLHF. The CDR3 nucleotides read TGTGCCAGCAGCAGAGGTCCGGGACAGGGGAATTCACCCCTCCACTTT.

This clonotype has ten or more counts. The chain links TRBV6-5 to TRBJ2-2, with 7 bases matching TRBD1. CDR3 length equals 17 residues. Looked up from germline, CDR1 is MNHEY and CDR2 is SVGAGI. V gave up 1 base and J gave up 5 bases; unmatched junction bases: 10. The CDR3 DNA reads TGTGCCAGCAGTTACTTTGGACAGGCCCCCGGGACCGGGGAGCTGTTTTTT. It translates to CASSYFGQAPGTGELFF.

The chain is built from TRBV4-2 and TRBJ2-7; maybe TRBD2 (6 bases). This CDR3 is 14 amino acids long. The V end lost 1 base, the J end lost 4 bases, and 11 bases lay between the germline ends. CDR1 is LGHNA, CDR2 YNFKEQ, per germline. CDR3 DNA: TGTGCCAGCAGCCAAGGGACTACCTTATACGAGCAGTACTTC. This encodes CASSQGTTLYEQYF.

In its sample, this clonotype was seen a few times. This chain connects TRBV20-1 to TRBJ2-7, with D possibly being TRBD2 (6 bases). V lost 3 bases, J lost 3 bases, and 15 bases lay in between. CDR3 length: 14 residues. Germline CDR1 DFQATT, CDR2 SNEGSKA (reference sequence). Here the CDR3 DNA reads TGCAGTGCTAGTCTGTTCCCCGGGGGCTACGAGCAGTACTTC. Translation gives CSASLFPGGYEQYF.

This chain uses TRBV20-1 with TRBJ1-5; D uncertain. CDR1 and CDR2 (germline): DFQATT, SNEGSKA (reference sequence). V dropped 5 bases and J dropped 2 bases, with 10 bases sitting between them. The length of the CDR3 is 13 residues. CDR3 sequence: CSAADGRNQPQHF. The CDR3 region has the DNA TGCAGTGCTGCGGACGGTCGCAATCAGCCCCAGCATTTT.

A few counts support this clonotype. CDR3 residues: CATSRDTAGTYIETQYF. The CDR3 nucleotides read TGTGCCACCAGCAGAGATACCGCGGGCACTTATATAGAGACCCAGTACTTC. This chain links TRBV15 with TRBJ2-5, with D possibly being TRBD2 (5 bases). V was cut by 0 bases and J by 4 bases, with 18 bases left in between. Per the germline V gene, CDR1 is LNHNV and CDR2 is YYDKDF (reference sequence). The CDR3 spans 17 residues.

This chain connects TRBV25-1 to TRBJ1-3; D possibly corresponds to TRBD1 (5 bases). V was clipped by 2 bases and J by 0 bases, with 14 bases between them. Germline V CDR1 and CDR2: MGHDK, SYGVNS. This CDR3 has 17 residues. CDR3 in amino acids: CASSEHSRDRSGNTIYF. For the CDR3, the DNA is TGTGCCAGCAGTGAACATTCGAGGGACCGCTCTGGAAACACCATATATTTT.

The chain employs TRBV20-1 and TRBJ2-2, with 8 bases that match TRBD1. V shed 4 bases, J shed 6 bases, and the junction held 4 bases outside the gene matches. Germline V gene data show CDR1 as DFQATT and CDR2 as SNEGSKA (reference sequence). CDR3 length: 13 residues. CDR3 nucleotides: TGCAGTGCTAAGGGACAGGCTCCCGGGGAGCTGTTTTTT. It codes for CSAKGQAPGELFF.

This chain connects TRBV21-1 to TRBJ2-4; the table calls TRBD1, which could not be checked here. TRBV21-1 is assigned pseudogene status. This CDR3 contains 16 residues. The CDR3 spells CAKKERDGLAKNIQYF. The CDR3 DNA sequence: TGTGCCAAAAAAGAGAGGGACGGCCTAGCCAAAAACATTCAGTACTTC.

This clonotype was picked up a small number of times. The chain recombines TRBV27 with TRBJ2-7; D may be TRBD2 (5 bases). CDR3 length: 11 residues. The V gene's germline CDR1 is MNHEY and CDR2 SMNVEV (reference sequence). V shed 2 bases and J shed 10 bases, with 9 bases lying between them. The CDR3 nucleotides are TGTGCCAGCAGTTTAACGGGGAAACAGTACTTC. Protein sequence: CASSLTGKQYF.

This clonotype showed up just a few times. The chain uses TRBV11-2 and TRBJ2-2; maybe TRBD2 (6 bases). The CDR3 consists of 13 residues. Germline V gives CDR1 SGHAT, CDR2 FQNNGV. The V end lost 5 bases, the J end lost 7 bases, and 11 bases lay between the germline ends. This chain's CDR3 is CASSREINGELFF. CDR3 coding DNA: TGTGCCAGCAGCCGGGAGATAAACGGGGAGCTGTTTTTT.

The rearrangement joins TRBV3-1 to TRBJ1-2; possible D gene TRBD1, 6 bases. The CDR3 totals 13 residues. Germline V gene sequence: CDR1 LGHDT, CDR2 YNNKEL (reference sequence). V was pared by 1 base and J by 13 bases, with 16 bases between. The DNA for the CDR3 is TGTGCCAGCAGCCAAGGGCAGGGGAGAATAGTCACCTTC. Its translation is CASSQGQGRIVTF.

This clonotype was picked up a small number of times. The CDR3 DNA follows: TGTGCCACCAGTGGGGCAGGGGAGGGCAATCAGCCCCAGCATTTT. Translated, it gives CATSGAGEGNQPQHF. This rearrangement joins TRBV24-1 to TRBJ1-5; possible D gene TRBD1, 6 bases. This CDR3 comprises 15 residues. V gave up 5 bases and J gave up 2 bases, with 12 bases separating them. CDR1 and CDR2 from the germline V gene are KGHDR and SFDVKD.

In this sample, this clonotype turned up a few times. The chain employs TRBV6-2 or TRBV6-3 and TRBJ2-7; D is unresolved. CDR3 size: 15 residues. CDR1 and CDR2 from the germline V gene are MNHEY and SVGEGT. Trimming removed 6 bases at V and 3 bases at J, with 18 bases between. The CDR3 sequence: CASSRGGKLFYEQYF. The CDR3 DNA reads as TGTGCCAGCAGCCGAGGTGGCAAGTTGTTCTACGAGCAGTACTTC.

A few counts support this clonotype. J is TRBJ1-3 and V is TRBV10-3; 11 nucleotides agree with TRBD1. From germline, CDR1 is ENHRY and CDR2 SYGVKD. The CDR3 is 13 amino acids. The V gene end was trimmed by 4 bases and the J gene end by 7 bases; junction bases not matched to a gene: 0. CDR3 nucleotides: TGTGCCATCAGTGGGACAGGGGGCAACACCATATATTTT. Residues: CAISGTGGNTIYF.

This clonotype was detected a few times. The rearrangement uses TRBV12-5 and TRBJ2-2; D perhaps matches TRBD1 (6 bases). The germline V gene has CDR1 LGHNT and CDR2 FRNRAP. The CDR3 spans 15 residues. Trimming took 2 bases from V and 1 from J, leaving 8 bases between them. The CDR3 nucleotides read TGTGCTAGTGGTTTGTTACAGGGGAACACCGGGGAGCTGTTTTTT. Protein product: CASGLLQGNTGELFF. The entire variable domain, with the rest obtained from reference TRBV12-5 and TRBJ2-2, is as follows: DARVTQTPRHKVTEMGQEVTMRCQPILGHNTVFWYRQTMMQGLELLAYFRNRAPLDDSGMPKDRFSAEMPDATLATLKIQPSEPRDSAVYFCASGLLQGNTGELFFGEGSRLTVL.

J is TRBJ2-3 and V is TRBV27; a weak D match, TRBD1 (6 bases). The V end lost 6 bases, the J end lost 7 bases, and 17 bases lay between the germline ends. The CDR3 is made up of 14 amino acids. Germline-derived CDR1 and CDR2 are MNHEY and SMNVEV (reference sequence). The CDR3: CASRSLGGPNTQYF. The DNA for the CDR3 is TGTGCCAGCAGGAGTTTAGGGGGTCCAAATACGCAGTATTTT.

This CDR3 reads CASSFSTGARRETQYF. In DNA form, the CDR3 reads TGTGCCAGCAGCTTCTCAACAGGGGCCCGCCGGGAGACCCAGTACTTC. J is TRBJ2-5 and V is TRBV7-9, with 7 bases lining up with TRBD1. The V segment lost 3 bases and the J segment 5 bases; nucleotides outside the gene matches: 12. The CDR3 loop spans 16 amino acids. Germline V gene data show CDR1 as SEHNR and CDR2 as FQNEAQ (reference sequence).